This T cell receptor (beta chain) was profiled in a study of control samples from healthy donors and cancer patients. The protocol was immunoSEQ multiplex PCR, while the TCRdb copy is restricted to in-frame clones and leaves out a portion. This sample has 390,000 or so clones, with around nine tenths found just once. The CDR3 runs 16 residues. Per germline, CDR1 MNHEY and CDR2 SMNVEV (reference sequence). V was pared by 4 bases and J by 1 base, with 9 bases of the junction left unmatched. What was sequenced was PBMCs. The chain joins TRBV27 to TRBJ2-7; 8 nucleotides match TRBD2. This clonotype originated in a man aged 40-55 years with head and neck cancer. CDR3 loop: CASSSRSSGRSYEQYF. The DNA for the CDR3 is TGTGCCAGCAGTTCCAGGTCGAGCGGGAGATCCTACGAGCAGTACTTC.